These 26 T cell receptor beta chains originate from one sample sequenced in a study of blood T cells in healthy people across ages (dated by TCRdb to about 2015). To prepare the library, 5' RACE was applied. A second 7 to 11 cycle PCR used a sample-barcoded 5' primer and a J-beta primer mix. TCRdb itself trimmed the public reads at Q25 with fastp, ran MiXCR and retained productive beta chains. Identical CDR3 proteins give one entry, which carries the most common genes and DNA. The sample includes approximately 1,700,000 distinct CDR3 sequences, with around 42% observed a single time. The ten largest clonotypes hold more than 20% of the sample. Material: blood. The receptor set was obtained from a human donor in good health.

The chain carries TRBV20-1 and TRBJ2-1; D remains ambiguous. CDR3 length equals 14 residues. CDR1 and CDR2 (germline): DFQATT, SNEGSKA (reference sequence). V lost 0 bases, J lost 4 bases, and 10 bases lay in between. CDR3 region: CSARDASLYNEQFF. The CDR3 DNA follows: TGCAGTGCTAGAGATGCCAGTTTATACAATGAGCAGTTCTTC.

The rearrangement links TRBV12-3 or TRBV12-4 to TRBJ2-7; 13 bases line up with TRBD2. Germline trimming cut 5 bases from V and 9 bases from J; bases unmatched to any gene: 7. The CDR3 consists of 14 residues. CDR3 amino acids: CASSPGLAGSVQYF. CDR3 in DNA: TGTGCCAGCAGTCCGGGACTAGCGGGAAGTGTGCAGTACTTC.

The CDR3 DNA reads TGCAGTGCTAGAGGGACTAGCGGGGGAGGAATCCAAGAGACCCAGTACTTC. Translation gives CSARGTSGGGIQETQYF. The chain uses TRBV20-1 and TRBJ2-5; 13 bases agree with TRBD2. The CDR3 covers 17 residues. CDR1 is DFQATT and CDR2 is SNEGSKA in the germline V gene (reference sequence). The V gene end was trimmed by 1 base and the J gene end by 1 base; junction bases not matched to a gene: 6.

This chain joins TRBV20-1 and TRBJ1-4; D perhaps matches TRBD1 (6 bases). The germline V gene has CDR1 DFQATT and CDR2 SNEGSKA (reference sequence). V was pared by 0 bases and J by 7 bases, with 12 bases between. The CDR3 runs 14 residues. CDR3 nucleotide sequence: TGCAGTGCTAGAGATGGCAGGGGAAGTGAAAAACTGTTTTTT. Translated, it gives CSARDGRGSEKLFF.

Details on this clonotype: At one end the junction does not follow the germline gene, possibly because of a read error. The chain uses TRBV5-4 and TRBJ2-1, with D unresolved. The germline V gene encodes CDR1 SGHNT and CDR2 YYREEE (reference sequence). The CDR3 length is 14 residues. CDR3 DNA: TGTGCCAGCGGCTTGATCCCTCCGTCGCGTGAGCAGTTCTTC. This gives the protein CASGLIPPSREQFF. The full variable domain, in which reference TRBV5-4 and TRBJ2-1 provide the parts outside the CDR3, is ETGVTQSPTHLIKTRGQQVTLRCSSQSGHNTVSWYQQALGQGPQFIFQYYREEENGRGNFPPRFSGLQFPNYSSELNVNALELDDSALYLCASGLIPPSREQFFGPGTRLTVL.

V is TRBV7-3 and J is TRBJ1-1, with TRBD1 identical over 8 bases. This CDR3 has 16 amino acids. Per the germline V gene, CDR1 is SGHTA and CDR2 is FQGTGA. V dropped 5 bases and J dropped 0; count of bases not matched to a gene: 8. CDR3 sequence reads: CASSVSGGSMNTEAFF. The CDR3 coding sequence is TGTGCCAGCAGCGTCTCAGGGGGCAGTATGAACACTGAAGCTTTCTTT.

V gene TRBV7-6 combines with J gene TRBJ1-1; no clear D gene. The germline gives CDR1 SGHVS, CDR2 FNYEAQ. This CDR3 region has 15 residues. Between the trimmed V and J ends, which lost 0 bases and 3 bases, there was a span of 11 bases. CDR3 nucleotides: TGTGCCAGCAGCTTAGCGGCGGGTGAGGACACTGAAGCTTTCTTT. It translates to CASSLAAGEDTEAFF.

The chain couples TRBV29-1 to TRBJ2-1; 8 bases are a match to TRBD2. The V and J ends lost 1 base and 9 bases, in that order; junction bases with no gene match: 11. The CDR3 contains 15 residues. The germline gives CDR1 SQVTM, CDR2 ANQGSEA. The CDR3 spells CSVEGTGGPFSEQFF. DNA of the CDR3: TGCAGCGTTGAAGGGACGGGGGGGCCGTTTAGTGAGCAGTTCTTC.

For the CDR3, the DNA is TGCGCCAGCAGCTTCCTAGCGGGGGGGCATTCCTACGAGCAGTACTTC. This encodes CASSFLAGGHSYEQYF. J is TRBJ2-7 and V is TRBV5-1; TRBD2 aligns across 12 bases. The V segment lost 2 bases and the J segment 1 base; nucleotides outside the gene matches: 4. Germline CDR1 is SGHRS and CDR2 is YFSETQ. This CDR3 is 16 amino acids long.

This clonotype turned up a few times. The chain links TRBV9 to TRBJ2-1; D is unclear. V was pared by 0 bases and J by 8 bases, with 9 bases between. This CDR3 region has 13 residues. CDR1 is SGDLS, CDR2 YYNGEE, per germline. CDR3 sequence: CASSVAPRDEQFF. In nucleotides, the CDR3 is TGTGCCAGCAGCGTAGCTCCTCGCGATGAGCAGTTCTTC.

The chain employs TRBV20-1 and TRBJ2-7, with 8 bases identical to TRBD1. The V segment lost 1 base and the J segment 6 bases; nucleotides outside the gene matches: 5. CDR3 size: 13 residues. CDR1 is DFQATT, CDR2 SNEGSKA, per germline (reference sequence). This CDR3 reads CSARGWTGIEQYF. CDR3 nucleotides: TGCAGTGCTAGAGGCTGGACAGGGATCGAGCAGTACTTC.

This sequence joins TRBV20-1 and TRBJ1-1; TRBD1 matches at 10 bases. CDR1 is DFQATT and CDR2 is SNEGSKA in the germline V gene (reference sequence). Trimming at V came to 4 bases and at J to 8 bases, leaving 10 bases not matched to a gene. The CDR3 is 14 residues long. The CDR3 nucleotides read TGCAGTGCTACACCCCGGGACAGGGGTCTCGAAGCTTTCTTT. Translated: CSATPRDRGLEAFF.

This clonotype appeared a few times. The chain couples TRBV9 to TRBJ1-2; D gene ambiguous. Germline V lookup: CDR1 SGDLS, CDR2 YYNGEE. The CDR3 runs to 15 residues. The V end lost 4 bases, the J end lost 1 base, and 14 bases lay between the germline ends. The CDR3 sequence is CASSPLRDGNYGYTF. CDR3 sequence (DNA): TGTGCCAGCAGCCCCCTTAGAGACGGTAACTATGGCTACACCTTC.

CDR3 DNA: TGTGCCAGCGGGGGGGACATACCCGAAGTCGGCTACACCTTC. This encodes CASGGDIPEVGYTF. The gene calls are TRBV2 and TRBJ1-2; TRBD1 is a possible D gene (6 bases). The CDR3 consists of 14 residues. From germline, CDR1 is SNHLY and CDR2 FYNNEI. V was pared by 8 bases and J by 8 bases, with 21 bases between.

The chain employs TRBV20-1 and TRBJ2-7; D might be TRBD2 (5 bases). The CDR3 length is 16 residues. Germline CDR1 reads DFQATT; CDR2 reads SNEGSKA (reference sequence). Trimming pared 0 bases from V and 5 bases from J, leaving 20 bases between. CDR3 region: CSARDSPVLGAHEQYF. CDR3 coding DNA: TGCAGTGCTAGAGATTCCCCCGTACTAGGTGCGCACGAGCAGTACTTC.

The chain joins TRBV6-6 to TRBJ1-1; TRBD1 is a possible D gene (6 bases). Trimming left V 7 bases short and J 7 bases short, with 19 bases between. Germline CDR1 MNHNY, CDR2 SVGAGI (reference sequence). The CDR3 has 14 residues. CDR3 protein: CASTGGRGLSEAFF. The CDR3 region has the DNA TGTGCCAGCACCGGGGGCAGGGGACTCAGTGAAGCTTTCTTT.

This sequence joins TRBV20-1 and TRBJ1-2; D is unclear. CDR3 size: 13 residues. Between the trimmed V and J ends, which lost 5 bases and 6 bases, there was a span of 16 bases. Germline V gene lookup returns CDR1 DFQATT and CDR2 SNEGSKA (reference sequence). The CDR3: CSARRTARDGYTF. As DNA, the CDR3 is TGCAGTGCTCGACGGACGGCCCGGGATGGCTACACCTTC.

The chain has TRBV29-1 and TRBJ2-5; TRBD1 is a possible D gene (5 bases). The ends were cut back, 6 bases at V and 3 bases at J, with 14 bases in the middle. Looked up from germline, CDR1 is SQVTM and CDR2 is ANQGSEA. CDR3 size: 13 residues. The CDR3 bases are TGCAGCGTGGGGCTTCGGACAAAAGAGACCCAGTACTTC. Protein product: CSVGLRTKETQYF.

The genes are TRBV7-6 and TRBJ2-3; maybe TRBD2 (6 bases). Germline V lookup: CDR1 SGHVS, CDR2 FNYEAQ. V was trimmed by 2 bases and J by 0 bases, leaving 18 bases between them. CDR3 length: 18 amino acids. CDR3 loop: CASSLIVSGESSTDTQYF. CDR3 nucleotides: TGTGCCAGCAGCTTAATCGTTAGCGGAGAATCTAGCACAGATACGCAGTATTTT.

This clonotype was counted between two and nine times. The chain has TRBV7-2 and TRBJ2-7, with a possible D match to TRBD2 (6 bases). The CDR3 length is 16 residues. With 2 bases removed from V and 0 bases from J, the gap between germline ends came to 14 bases. Germline V gene sequence: CDR1 SGHTA, CDR2 FQGNSA. CDR3 region: CASSLFGGTSSYEQYF. As DNA, the CDR3 is TGTGCCAGCAGCTTATTTGGCGGGACCAGCTCCTACGAGCAGTACTTC. The variable domain in full, completed from reference TRBV7-2 and TRBJ2-7, reads GAGVSQSPSNKVTEKGKDVELRCDPISGHTALYWYRQSLGQGLEFLIYFQGNSAPDKSGLPSDRFSAERTGGSVSTLTIQRTQQEDSAVYLCASSLFGGTSSYEQYFGPGTRLTVT.

Comments on this clonotype: Germline is not matched at one junction end, which may reflect a read error. This rearrangement joins TRBV29-1 to TRBJ2-3; maybe TRBD1 (5 bases). The V gene's germline CDR1 is SQVTM and CDR2 ANQGSEA. There are 13 residues in the CDR3. The CDR3, as DNA: TGCAGCGTTGAAGATCAGCTGACAGATACGCGGTATTTT. The encoded protein is CSVEDQLTDTRYF.

A word on this clonotype: One end of the junction is discordant with germline, which a read error may explain. The genes are TRBV4-1 and TRBJ1-1; 9 nucleotides agree with TRBD1. The CDR3 has 17 residues. CDR1 is MGHRA, CDR2 YSYEKL, per germline. The chain's CDR3 is CTSSQGPGQGLGTEAFF. The CDR3 DNA reads as TGCACCAGCAGCCAAGGTCCGGGACAGGGATTGGGCACTGAAGCTTTCTTT.

This chain links TRBV12-3 or TRBV12-4 with TRBJ2-1; D not resolved. CDR3 size: 16 residues. Between the trimmed V and J ends, which lost 4 bases and 1 base, there was a span of 14 bases. DNA of the CDR3: TGTGCCAGCAGTTCCTACAGCTACCGTTCCTACAATGAGCAGTTCTTC. Translated, it gives CASSSYSYRSYNEQFF.

This clonotype was picked up a small number of times. This chain uses TRBV27 with TRBJ1-2; 7 positions match TRBD1. CDR1 is MNHEY, CDR2 SMNVEV, per germline (reference sequence). Germline trimming cut 6 bases from V and 7 bases from J; bases unmatched to any gene: 8. The CDR3 is 13 amino acids. The CDR3 spells CASRPGTVSGYTF. The CDR3 region has the DNA TGTGCCAGCAGACCCGGGACAGTCAGTGGCTACACCTTC.

This clonotype was seen many times. The V and J genes are TRBV15 and TRBJ1-5; the D is unclear. This CDR3 is 15 amino acids long. Germline CDR1 and CDR2: LNHNV and YYDKDF (reference sequence). V gave up 0 bases and J gave up 3 bases, with 9 bases separating them. The CDR3 region has the DNA TGTGCCACCAGCAGAGATGGTCAGTTCAATCAGCCCCAGCATTTT. Translation: CATSRDGQFNQPQHF.

This clonotype showed up just a few times. V gene TRBV20-1 combines with J gene TRBJ1-2; D is uncertain. CDR1 is DFQATT, CDR2 SNEGSKA, per germline (reference sequence). Trimming took 2 bases from V and 6 from J, leaving 10 bases between them. The CDR3 totals 12 residues. The chain's CDR3 is CSARFAGDGYTF. The CDR3 DNA follows: TGCAGTGCTAGATTCGCAGGAGATGGCTACACCTTC.